This T cell receptor beta chain was documented in a study of cytomegalovirus exposure and HLA in healthy donors. Study summary: As an earlier analysis found, 150 million to 200 million T cells yielded about 100 million unique TCR beta sequences. Points from the study as a whole: Earlier results showed most TCR beta V segments being productive about 90% or about 30% of the time. In a later analysis, parvovirus B19, influenza, CMV and Epstein-Barr virus appeared linked to several top co-occurrence clusters. A later analysis reportedly found fewer N-insertions in an Asian-associated ancestry cluster than the approximately 660-donor mean.

A multiplex PCR was run with 60 Vbeta primers and 13 Jbeta primers. The protocol was immunoSEQ multiplex PCR, while the TCRdb copy is restricted to in-frame clones and leaves out a portion. Of approximately 100,000 clones listed, about 80% are singletons. The V segment lost 2 bases and the J segment 7 bases; nucleotides outside the gene matches: 7. Germline values: CDR1 ENHRY, CDR2 SYGVKD. This CDR3 region has 15 residues. About this clone: Its antigen is undetermined.

The chain combines TRBV10-3 with TRBJ2-1; 8 bases align to TRBD2. The sequencing sample was made of PBMCs. The receptor was derived from a man aged 18 to 35 in good health and CMV-seropositive. The DNA for the CDR3 is TGTGCCATCAGTGAGAGAGTAGCGGGGTTGAATGAGCAGTTCTTC. Translating it yields CAISERVAGLNEQFF.